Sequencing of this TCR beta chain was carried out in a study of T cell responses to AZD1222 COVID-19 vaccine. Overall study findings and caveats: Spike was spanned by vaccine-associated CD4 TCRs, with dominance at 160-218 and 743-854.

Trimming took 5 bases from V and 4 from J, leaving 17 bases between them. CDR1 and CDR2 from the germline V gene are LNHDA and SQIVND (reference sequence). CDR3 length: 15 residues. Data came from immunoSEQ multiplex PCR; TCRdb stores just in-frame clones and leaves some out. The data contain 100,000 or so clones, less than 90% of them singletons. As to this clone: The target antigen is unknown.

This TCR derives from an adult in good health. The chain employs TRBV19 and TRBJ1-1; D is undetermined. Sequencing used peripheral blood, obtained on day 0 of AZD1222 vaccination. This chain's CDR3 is CASSPTPERGTEAFF. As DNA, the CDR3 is TGTGCCAGTAGTCCTACCCCCGAACGGGGCACTGAAGCTTTCTTT.